There are a few counts of the clone carrying this T cell receptor (beta chain). This sample is drawn from a study of blood T cells in healthy people across ages. Then a second PCR, running about 6 to 12 cycles, was carried out with a sample-barcoded 5' primer and a J-beta primer mix. Each CDR3 protein gets one entry after TCRdb re-called the 5' RACE reads with MiXCR. This table holds about 1 million distinct CDR3 sequences, approximately 25% found once. V lost 5 bases and J 5 bases, leaving 15 bases between the germline ends. This CDR3 region has 14 residues. Per germline, CDR1 SGHTA and CDR2 FQGNSA. The same specimen was also included in a second study, on T cells of mothers and their children.

Sequenced input: blood. The chain is built from TRBV7-2 and TRBJ1-1, with D tentatively TRBD1 (5 bases). This clonotype originated in a girl aged 2-10 years in good health. Written as DNA, the CDR3 is TGTGCCAGCAGCCTTGCGGCGGGGGGAACTGAAGCTTTCTTT. Translating gives CASSLAAGGTEAFF.